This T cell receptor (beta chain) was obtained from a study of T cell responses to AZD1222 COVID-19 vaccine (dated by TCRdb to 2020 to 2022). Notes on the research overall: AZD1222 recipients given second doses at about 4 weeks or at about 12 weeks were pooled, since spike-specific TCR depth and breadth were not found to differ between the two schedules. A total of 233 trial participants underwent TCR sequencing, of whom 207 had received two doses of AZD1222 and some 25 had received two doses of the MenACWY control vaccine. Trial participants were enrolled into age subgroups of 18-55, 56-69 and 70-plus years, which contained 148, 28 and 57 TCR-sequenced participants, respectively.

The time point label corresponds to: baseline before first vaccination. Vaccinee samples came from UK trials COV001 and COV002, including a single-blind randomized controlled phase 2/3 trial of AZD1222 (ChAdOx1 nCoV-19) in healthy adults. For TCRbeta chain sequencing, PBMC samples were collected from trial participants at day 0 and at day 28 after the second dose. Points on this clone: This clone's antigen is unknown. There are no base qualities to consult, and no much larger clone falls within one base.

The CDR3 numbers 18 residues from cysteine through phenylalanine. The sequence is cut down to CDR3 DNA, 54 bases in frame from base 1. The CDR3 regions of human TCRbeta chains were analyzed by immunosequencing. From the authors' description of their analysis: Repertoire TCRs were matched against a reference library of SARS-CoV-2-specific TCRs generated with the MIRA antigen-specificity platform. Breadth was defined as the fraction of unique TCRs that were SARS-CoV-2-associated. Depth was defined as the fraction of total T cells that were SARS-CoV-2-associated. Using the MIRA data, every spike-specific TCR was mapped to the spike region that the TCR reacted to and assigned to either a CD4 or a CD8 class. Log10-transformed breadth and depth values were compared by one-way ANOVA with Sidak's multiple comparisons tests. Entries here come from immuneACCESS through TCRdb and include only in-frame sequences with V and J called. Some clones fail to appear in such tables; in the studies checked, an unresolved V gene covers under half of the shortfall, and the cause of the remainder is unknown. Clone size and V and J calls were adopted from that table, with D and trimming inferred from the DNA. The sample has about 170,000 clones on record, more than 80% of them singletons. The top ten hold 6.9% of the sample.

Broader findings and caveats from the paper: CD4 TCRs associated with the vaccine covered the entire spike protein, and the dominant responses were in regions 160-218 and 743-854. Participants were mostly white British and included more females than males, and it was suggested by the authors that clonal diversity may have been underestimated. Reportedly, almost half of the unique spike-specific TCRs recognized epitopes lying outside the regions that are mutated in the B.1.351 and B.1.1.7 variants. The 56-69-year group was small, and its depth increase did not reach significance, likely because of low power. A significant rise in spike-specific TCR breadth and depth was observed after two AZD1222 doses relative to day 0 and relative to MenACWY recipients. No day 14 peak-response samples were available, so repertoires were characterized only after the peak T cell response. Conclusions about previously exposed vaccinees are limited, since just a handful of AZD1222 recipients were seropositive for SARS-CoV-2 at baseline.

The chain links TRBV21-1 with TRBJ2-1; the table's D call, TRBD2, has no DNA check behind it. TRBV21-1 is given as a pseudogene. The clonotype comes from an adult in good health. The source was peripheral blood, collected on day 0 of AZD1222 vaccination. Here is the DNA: TGTGCCAGCAGCAAGTACGACAGGTCCAGCGGGAATTACAATGAGCAGTTCTTC. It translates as CASSKYDRSSGNYNEQFF.